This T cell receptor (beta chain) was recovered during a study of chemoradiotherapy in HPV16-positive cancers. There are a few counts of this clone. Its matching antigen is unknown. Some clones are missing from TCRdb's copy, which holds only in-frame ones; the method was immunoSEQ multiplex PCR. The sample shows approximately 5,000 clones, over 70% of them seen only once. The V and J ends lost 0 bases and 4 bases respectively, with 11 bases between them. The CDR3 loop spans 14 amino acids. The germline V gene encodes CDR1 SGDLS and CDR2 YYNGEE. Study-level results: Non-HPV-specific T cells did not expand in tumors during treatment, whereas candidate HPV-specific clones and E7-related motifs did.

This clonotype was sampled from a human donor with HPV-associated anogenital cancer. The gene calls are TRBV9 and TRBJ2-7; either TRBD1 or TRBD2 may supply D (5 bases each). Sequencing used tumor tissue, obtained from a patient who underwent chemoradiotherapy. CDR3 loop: CASSVGWGRYEQYF. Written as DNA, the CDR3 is TGTGCCAGCAGCGTAGGATGGGGACGATACGAGCAGTACTTC. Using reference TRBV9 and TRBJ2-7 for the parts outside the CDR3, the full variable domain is DSGVTQTPKHLITATGQRVTLRCSPRSGDLSVYWYQQSLDQGLQFLIQYYNGEERAKGNILERFSAQQFPDLHSELNLSSLELGDSALYFCASSVGWGRYEQYFGPGTRLTVT.